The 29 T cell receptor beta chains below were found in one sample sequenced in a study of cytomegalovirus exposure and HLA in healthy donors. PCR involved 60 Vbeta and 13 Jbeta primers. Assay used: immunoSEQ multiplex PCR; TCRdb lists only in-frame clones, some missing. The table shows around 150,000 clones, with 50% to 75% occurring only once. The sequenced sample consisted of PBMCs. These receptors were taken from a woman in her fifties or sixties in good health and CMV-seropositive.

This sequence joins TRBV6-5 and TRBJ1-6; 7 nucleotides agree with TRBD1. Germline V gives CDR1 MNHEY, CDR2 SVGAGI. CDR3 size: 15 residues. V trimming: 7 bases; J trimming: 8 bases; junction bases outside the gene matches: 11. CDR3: CASTIEGTVHSPLHF. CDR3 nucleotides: TGTGCCAGCACCATTGAGGGGACAGTGCATTCACCCCTCCACTTT.

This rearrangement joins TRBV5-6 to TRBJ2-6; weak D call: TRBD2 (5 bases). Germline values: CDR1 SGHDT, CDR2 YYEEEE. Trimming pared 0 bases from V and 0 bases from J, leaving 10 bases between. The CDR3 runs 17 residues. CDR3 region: CASSLGGSLSGANVLTF. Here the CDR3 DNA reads TGTGCCAGCAGCTTGGGCGGGTCCCTCTCTGGGGCCAACGTCCTGACTTTC. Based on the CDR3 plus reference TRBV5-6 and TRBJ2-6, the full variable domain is DAGVTQSPTHLIKTRGQQVTLRCSPKSGHDTVSWYQQALGQGPQFIFQYYEEEERQRGNFPDRFSGHQFPNYSSELNVNALLLGDSALYLCASSLGGSLSGANVLTFGAGSRLTVL.

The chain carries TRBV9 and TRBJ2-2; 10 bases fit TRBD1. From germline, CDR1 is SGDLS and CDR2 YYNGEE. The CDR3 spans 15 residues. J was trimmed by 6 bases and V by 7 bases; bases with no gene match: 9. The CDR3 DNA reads TGTGCCAGCTCTAGAGGGGACAGGGGTTCCGGGGAGCTGTTTTTT. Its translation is CASSRGDRGSGELFF.

The CDR3 nucleotides are TGCGCCAGCAGCTTGGGGGCTAGCGGGAGAGGCAATGAGCAGTTCTTC. Translated: CASSLGASGRGNEQFF. The rearrangement uses TRBV5-1 and TRBJ2-1; TRBD2 matches 10 bases. Germline V CDR1 and CDR2: SGHRS, YFSETQ. The CDR3 runs to 16 residues. Losses at the gene ends were 0 bases for V and 6 bases for J; bases not matched to a gene: 6.

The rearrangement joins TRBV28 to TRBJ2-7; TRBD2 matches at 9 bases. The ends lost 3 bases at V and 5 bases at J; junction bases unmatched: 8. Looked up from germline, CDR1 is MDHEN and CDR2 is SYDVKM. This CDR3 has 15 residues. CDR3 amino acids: CASSFPLAGWHEQYF. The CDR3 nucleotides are TGTGCCAGCAGTTTCCCCCTAGCGGGGTGGCACGAGCAGTACTTC. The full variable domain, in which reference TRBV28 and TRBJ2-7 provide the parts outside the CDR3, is DVKVTQSSRYLVKRTGEKVFLECVQDMDHENMFWYRQDPGLGLRLIYFSYDVKMKEKGDIPEGYSVSREKKERFSLILESASTNQTSMYLCASSFPLAGWHEQYFGPGTRLTVT.

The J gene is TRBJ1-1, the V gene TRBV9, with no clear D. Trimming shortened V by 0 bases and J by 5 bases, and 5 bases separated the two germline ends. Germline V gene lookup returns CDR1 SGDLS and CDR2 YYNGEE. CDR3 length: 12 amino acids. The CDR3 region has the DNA TGTGCCAGCAGCGTAGGTGAGACTGAAGCTTTCTTT. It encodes CASSVGETEAFF.

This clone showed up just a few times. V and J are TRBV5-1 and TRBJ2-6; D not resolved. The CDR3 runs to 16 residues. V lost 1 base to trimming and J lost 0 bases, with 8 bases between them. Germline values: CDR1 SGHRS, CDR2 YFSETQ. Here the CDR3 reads CASSLSQISGANVLTF. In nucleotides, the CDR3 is TGCGCCAGCAGCTTGAGCCAAATCTCTGGGGCCAACGTCCTGACTTTC.

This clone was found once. CDR3 sequence (DNA): TGTGCCAGCAGCCAAGAAGTAAGTAGCGGGAGTAGAACCTACGAGCAGTACTTC. Translating it yields CASSQEVSSGSRTYEQYF. The genes are TRBV4-2 and TRBJ2-5, with TRBD2 matching 9 bases. The J call is doubtful: the DNA matches TRBJ2-7 better. CDR3 size: 18 residues. The germline V gene has CDR1 LGHNA and CDR2 YNFKEQ.

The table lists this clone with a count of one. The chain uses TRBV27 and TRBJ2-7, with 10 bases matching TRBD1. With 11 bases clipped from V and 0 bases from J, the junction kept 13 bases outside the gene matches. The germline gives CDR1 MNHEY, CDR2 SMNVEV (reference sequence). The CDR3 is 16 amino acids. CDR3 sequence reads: CASMTTRDRGSYEQYF. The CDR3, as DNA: TGTGCCTCCATGACTACCAGGGACAGGGGCTCCTACGAGCAGTACTTC.

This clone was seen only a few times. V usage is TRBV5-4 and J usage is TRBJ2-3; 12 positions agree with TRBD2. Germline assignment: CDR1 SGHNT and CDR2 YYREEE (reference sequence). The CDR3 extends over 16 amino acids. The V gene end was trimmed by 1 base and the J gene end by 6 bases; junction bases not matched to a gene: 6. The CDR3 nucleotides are TGTGCCAGCAGCTTGAAAACTAGCGGGAGGCCGGATACGCAGTATTTT. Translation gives CASSLKTSGRPDTQYF.

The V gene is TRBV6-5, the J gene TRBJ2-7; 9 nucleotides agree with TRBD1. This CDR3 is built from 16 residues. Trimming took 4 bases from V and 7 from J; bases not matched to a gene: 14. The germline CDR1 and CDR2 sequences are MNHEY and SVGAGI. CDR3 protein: CASSSRRGTGQGEQYF. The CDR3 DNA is TGTGCCAGCAGTTCCCGAAGAGGGACAGGGCAAGGGGAGCAGTACTTC.

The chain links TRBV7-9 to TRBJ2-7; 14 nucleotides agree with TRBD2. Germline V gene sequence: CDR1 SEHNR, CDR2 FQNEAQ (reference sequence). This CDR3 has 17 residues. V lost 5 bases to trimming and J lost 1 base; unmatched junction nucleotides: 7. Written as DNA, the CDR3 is TGTGCCAGCAGCCCCTCCAGGACTAGCGGGAGGTCCTACGAGCAGTACTTC. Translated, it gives CASSPSRTSGRSYEQYF.

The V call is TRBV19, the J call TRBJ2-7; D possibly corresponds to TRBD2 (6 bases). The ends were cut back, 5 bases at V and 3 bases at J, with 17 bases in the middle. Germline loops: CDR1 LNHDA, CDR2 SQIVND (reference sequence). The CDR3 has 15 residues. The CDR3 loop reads CASSLEGLSVYEQYF. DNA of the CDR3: TGTGCCAGTAGTCTGGAGGGACTTTCAGTCTACGAGCAGTACTTC.

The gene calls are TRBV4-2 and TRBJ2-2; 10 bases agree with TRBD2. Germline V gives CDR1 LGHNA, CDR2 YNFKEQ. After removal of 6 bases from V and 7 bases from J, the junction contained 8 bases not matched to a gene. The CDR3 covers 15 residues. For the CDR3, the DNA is TGTGCCAGCAGGCCAGCGGGAGGGCCGAGCGGGGAGCTGTTTTTT. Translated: CASRPAGGPSGELFF.

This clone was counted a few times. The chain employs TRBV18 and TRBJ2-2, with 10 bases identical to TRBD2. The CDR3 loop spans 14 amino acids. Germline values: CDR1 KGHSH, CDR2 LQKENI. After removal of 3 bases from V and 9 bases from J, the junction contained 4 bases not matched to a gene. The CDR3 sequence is CASSPQREGRELFF. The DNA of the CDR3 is TGTGCCAGCTCACCTCAGCGGGAGGGCCGGGAGCTGTTTTTT.

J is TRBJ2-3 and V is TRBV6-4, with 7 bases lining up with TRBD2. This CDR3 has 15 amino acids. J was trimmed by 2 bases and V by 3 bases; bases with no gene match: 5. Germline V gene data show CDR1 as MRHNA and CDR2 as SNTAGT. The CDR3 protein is CASSELAFDTDTQYF. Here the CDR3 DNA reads TGTGCCAGCAGTGAACTAGCGTTCGACACAGATACGCAGTATTTT.

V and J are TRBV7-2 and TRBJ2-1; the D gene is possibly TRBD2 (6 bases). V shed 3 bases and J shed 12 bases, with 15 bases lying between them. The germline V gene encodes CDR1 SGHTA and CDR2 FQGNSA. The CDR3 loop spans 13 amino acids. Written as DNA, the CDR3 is TGTGCCAGCAGCTTTAGCCGGGGGAGGCCGCAGTTCTTC. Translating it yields CASSFSRGRPQFF. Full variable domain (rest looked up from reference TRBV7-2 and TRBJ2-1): GAGVSQSPSNKVTEKGKDVELRCDPISGHTALYWYRQSLGQGLEFLIYFQGNSAPDKSGLPSDRFSAERTGGSVSTLTIQRTQQEDSAVYLCASSFSRGRPQFFGPGTRLTVL.

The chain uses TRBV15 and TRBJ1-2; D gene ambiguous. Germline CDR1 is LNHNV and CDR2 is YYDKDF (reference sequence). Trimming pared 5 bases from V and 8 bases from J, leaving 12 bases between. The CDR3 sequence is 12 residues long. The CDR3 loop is CATSPAGRGYTF. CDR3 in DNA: TGTGCCACCAGCCCCGCGGGAAGGGGCTACACCTTC.

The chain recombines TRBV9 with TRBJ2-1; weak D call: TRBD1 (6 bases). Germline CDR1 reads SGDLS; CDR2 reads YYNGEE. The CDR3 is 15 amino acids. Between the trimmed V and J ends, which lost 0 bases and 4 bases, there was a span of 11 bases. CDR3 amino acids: CASSVGTGPYNEQFF. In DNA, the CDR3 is TGTGCCAGCAGCGTAGGTACAGGGCCATACAATGAGCAGTTCTTC.

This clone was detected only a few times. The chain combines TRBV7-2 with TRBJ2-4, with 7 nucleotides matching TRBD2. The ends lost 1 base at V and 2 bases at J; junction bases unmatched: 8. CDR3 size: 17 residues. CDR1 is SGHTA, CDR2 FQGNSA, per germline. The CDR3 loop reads CASSLGGAGVTKNIQYF. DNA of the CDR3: TGTGCCAGCAGCTTAGGTGGGGCGGGAGTCACCAAAAACATTCAGTACTTC.

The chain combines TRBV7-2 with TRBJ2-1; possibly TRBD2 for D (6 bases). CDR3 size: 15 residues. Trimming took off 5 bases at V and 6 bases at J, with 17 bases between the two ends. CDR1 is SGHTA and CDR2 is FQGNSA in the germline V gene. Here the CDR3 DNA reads TGTGCCAGCAGCACCCGGACTGGGGGACTCAATGAGCAGTTCTTC. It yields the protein CASSTRTGGLNEQFF.

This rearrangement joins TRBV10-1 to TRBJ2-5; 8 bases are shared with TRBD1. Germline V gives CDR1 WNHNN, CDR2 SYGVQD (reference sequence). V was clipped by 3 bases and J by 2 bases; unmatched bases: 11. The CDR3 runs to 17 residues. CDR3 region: CASSEGQGSGVQETQYF. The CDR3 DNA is TGCGCCAGCAGTGAAGGACAGGGCAGCGGAGTTCAAGAGACCCAGTACTTC.

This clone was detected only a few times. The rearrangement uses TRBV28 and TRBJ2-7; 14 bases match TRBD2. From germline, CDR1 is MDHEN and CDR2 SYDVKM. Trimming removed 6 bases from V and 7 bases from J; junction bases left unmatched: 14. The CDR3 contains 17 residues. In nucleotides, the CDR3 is TGTGCCAGCAGCCAGGGACTAGCGGGAGACAAGTCGGGGGAGCAGTACTTC. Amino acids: CASSQGLAGDKSGEQYF.

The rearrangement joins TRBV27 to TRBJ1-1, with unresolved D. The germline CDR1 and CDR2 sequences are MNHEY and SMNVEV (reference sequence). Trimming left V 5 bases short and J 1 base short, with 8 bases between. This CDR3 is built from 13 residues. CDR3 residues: CASSPRRNTEAFF. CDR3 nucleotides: TGTGCCAGCAGTCCCCGGAGGAACACTGAAGCTTTCTTT.

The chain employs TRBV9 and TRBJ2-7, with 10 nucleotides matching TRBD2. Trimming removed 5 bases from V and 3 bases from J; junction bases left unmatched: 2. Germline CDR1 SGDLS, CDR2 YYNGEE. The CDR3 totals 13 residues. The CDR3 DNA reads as TGTGCCAGCAGTGGGACTAGCGACTACGAGCAGTACTTC. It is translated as CASSGTSDYEQYF.

This CDR3 reads CASTQGGADTQYF. As DNA, the CDR3 is TGTGCCAGCACCCAGGGAGGGGCCGATACGCAGTATTTT. The gene calls are TRBV28 and TRBJ2-3; TRBD2 matches 7 bases. The junction had 7 bases not matched to a gene; V was cut back by 7 bases and J by 6 bases. CDR3 length equals 13 residues. The germline CDR1 and CDR2 sequences are MDHEN and SYDVKM. The full variable domain, rest sourced from reference TRBV28 and TRBJ2-3, is DVKVTQSSRYLVKRTGEKVFLECVQDMDHENMFWYRQDPGLGLRLIYFSYDVKMKEKGDIPEGYSVSREKKERFSLILESASTNQTSMYLCASTQGGADTQYFGPGTRLTVL.

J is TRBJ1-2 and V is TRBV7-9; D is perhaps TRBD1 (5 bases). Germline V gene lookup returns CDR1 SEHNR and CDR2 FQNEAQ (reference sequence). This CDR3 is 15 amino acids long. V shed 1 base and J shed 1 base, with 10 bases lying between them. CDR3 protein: CASSLGGAINYGYTF. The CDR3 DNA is TGTGCCAGCAGCTTAGGCGGGGCAATTAACTATGGCTACACCTTC.

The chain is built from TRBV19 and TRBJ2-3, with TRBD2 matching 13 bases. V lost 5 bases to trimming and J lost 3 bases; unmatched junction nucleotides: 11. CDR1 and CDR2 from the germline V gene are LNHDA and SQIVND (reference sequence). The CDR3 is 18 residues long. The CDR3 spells CASSSGLAGVLLTDTQYF. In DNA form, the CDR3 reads TGTGCCAGTAGTTCTGGACTAGCGGGAGTTTTGCTGACAGATACGCAGTATTTT.

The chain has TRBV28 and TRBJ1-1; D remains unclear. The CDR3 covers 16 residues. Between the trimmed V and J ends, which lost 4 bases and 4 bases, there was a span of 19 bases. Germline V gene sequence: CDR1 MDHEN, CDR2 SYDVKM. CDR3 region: CASSSPSPPLSTEAFF. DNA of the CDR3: TGTGCCAGCAGTTCCCCATCACCACCCTTGAGCACTGAAGCTTTCTTT.